Reported below is one T cell receptor beta chain. Its antigen is not known. CDR3 length: 15 amino acids. The germline V and J ends were trimmed by 1 base and 6 bases, with 18 bases remaining between them. Germline CDR1 and CDR2: SQVTM and ANQGSEA. The data were taken from a study of cytomegalovirus exposure and HLA in healthy donors. Points from the study as a whole: Investigators reported 164 TCR beta chains as tied to cytomegalovirus.

PCR used 60 Vbeta primers and 13 Jbeta primers. Sequencing used immunoSEQ multiplex PCR; TCRdb keeps in-frame clones, though not all of them. This table has some 140,000 clones, approximately 80% appearing once. The source material was PBMCs. The source is a man under 40 in good health and CMV-seropositive. The chain joins TRBV29-1 to TRBJ1-1; the D is unclear. CDR3 region: CSVEGYSTGFSEAFF. DNA for the CDR3: TGCAGCGTTGAAGGGTACAGTACTGGTTTCTCTGAAGCTTTCTTT.